The 26 T cell receptor beta chains presented below share a single source sample, sequenced in a study of PD-L1 blockade in urothelial cancer. Sequenced by immunoSEQ multiplex PCR; TCRdb stores in-frame clones only, minus some. The table has about 82,000 clones, about 81% seen once. This specimen consisted of PBMCs, obtained around atezolizumab (anti-PD-L1) treatment. These TCRs come from a man between 70 and 80 years old with urothelial cancer.

This clone has a handful of counts. V usage is TRBV6-5 and J usage is TRBJ2-7, with a tentative D call TRBD1 (5 bases). CDR3 size: 14 residues. Germline V CDR1 and CDR2: MNHEY, SVGAGI. V was pared by 1 base and J by 0 bases, with 7 bases between. CDR3 in amino acids: CASSYWTPSYEQYF. The DNA for the CDR3 is TGTGCCAGCAGTTACTGGACACCCTCCTACGAGCAGTACTTC.

This clone occurred a few times. The gene calls are TRBV10-3 and TRBJ2-1, with 12 bases lining up with TRBD2. Germline V CDR1 and CDR2: ENHRY, SYGVKD. CDR3 length equals 18 residues. V trimming: 4 bases; J trimming: 4 bases; junction bases outside the gene matches: 11. CDR3 region: CAISGGTLGLAGYNEQFF. The CDR3 bases are TGTGCCATCAGTGGGGGGACCTTAGGACTAGCGGGGTACAATGAGCAGTTCTTC.

The gene calls are TRBV5-6 and TRBJ2-3; D may be TRBD2 (6 bases). The V and J ends lost 5 bases and 0 bases respectively, with 16 bases between them. CDR1 and CDR2 (germline): SGHDT, YYEEEE. The CDR3 runs to 16 residues. For the CDR3, the DNA is TGTGCCAGCAGTTTGATAACGGGACTTAGCACAGATACGCAGTATTTT. Its protein is CASSLITGLSTDTQYF.

A few counts support this clone. At one boundary the junction diverges from the germline segment, which might be a read error. The V call is TRBV10-1, the J call TRBJ2-7, with D unresolved. This CDR3 has 9 amino acids. Per the germline V gene, CDR1 is WNHNN and CDR2 is SYGVQD (reference sequence). DNA of the CDR3: TGCGCCAGCACCAGGAACACGGACTTC. Its protein is CASTRNTDF.

This clone was found once. This chain joins TRBV20-1 and TRBJ1-1, with D hard to call. Germline V CDR1 and CDR2: DFQATT, SNEGSKA (reference sequence). This CDR3 contains 11 residues. V gave up 5 bases and J gave up 1 base, with 5 bases separating them. CDR3 DNA sequence: TGCAGTGCTCCCTGGAACACTGAAGCTTTCTTT. Translation: CSAPWNTEAFF.

In regard to this clone: A junction boundary mismatches the germline segment, possibly from a read error. V gene TRBV7-2 combines with J gene TRBJ2-1, with TRBD2 matching 10 bases. The CDR3 covers 14 residues. Looked up from germline, CDR1 is SGHTA and CDR2 is FQGNSA. CDR3 DNA sequence: TGTGCCAGCAGCCTAGCGGGAGAGTTTAATGAGCAGTTCTTC. Translating it yields CASSLAGEFNEQFF.

This rearrangement joins TRBV19 to TRBJ1-3, with a possible D match to TRBD1 (6 bases). The germline CDR1 and CDR2 sequences are LNHDA and SQIVND (reference sequence). Trimming stripped 7 bases from V and 0 bases from J, with 16 bases between. CDR3 length equals 16 residues. In nucleotides, the CDR3 is TGTGCCAGTACCAACGTGGACAGTCTCTCTGGAAACACCATATATTTT. Encoded protein: CASTNVDSLSGNTIYF.

The V call is TRBV19, the J call TRBJ1-2, with D tentatively TRBD1 (5 bases). Germline lookup yields CDR1 LNHDA and CDR2 SQIVND (reference sequence). The CDR3 has 14 amino acids. With 2 bases removed from V and 5 bases from J, the gap between germline ends came to 12 bases. CDR3 bases: TGTGCCAGTAGTATAAGGGGCAGAGAATATGGCTACACCTTC. Its translation: CASSIRGREYGYTF.

J is TRBJ2-1 and V is TRBV6-5, with 11 bases identical to TRBD2. V lost 7 bases, J lost 8 bases, and 10 bases stayed unmatched. CDR3 length: 15 residues. From germline, CDR1 is MNHEY and CDR2 SVGAGI. CDR3 sequence (DNA): TGTGCCAGCACCTCTACTAGCGGGAGTAGGTATGAGCAGTTCTTC. Protein: CASTSTSGSRYEQFF.

The gene calls are TRBV6-5 and TRBJ1-5; no definite D call. Germline loops: CDR1 MNHEY, CDR2 SVGAGI. This CDR3 region has 11 residues. V was clipped by 6 bases and J by 4 bases, with 4 bases between them. Here the CDR3 DNA reads TGTGCCAGCAGGGAGAATCAGCCCCAGCATTTT. It encodes CASRENQPQHF.

The sample holds many counts of this clone. The chain recombines TRBV12-1 with TRBJ1-1; the table's D call of TRBD1 was not tested on the DNA. TRBV12-1 is listed as a pseudogene. The length of the CDR3 is 15 residues. The CDR3 region has the DNA TGTGCCAGCAGCCCCTGGGACAGGGAGAACACTGAAGCTTTCTTT. As protein: CASSPWDRENTEAFF.

The chain joins TRBV6-5 to TRBJ1-2; no definite D call. CDR3 length: 15 amino acids. Trimming pared 4 bases from V and 7 bases from J, leaving 19 bases between. Germline CDR1 is MNHEY and CDR2 is SVGAGI. The CDR3 coding sequence is TGTGCCAGCAGTTCCGCCCAGAGGGTAGCCCGTGGCTACACCTTC. Amino acids: CASSSAQRVARGYTF.

The chain uses TRBV19 and TRBJ2-7, with 9 nucleotides matching TRBD2. Germline V gene sequence: CDR1 LNHDA, CDR2 SQIVND (reference sequence). This CDR3 region has 14 residues. Losses at the gene ends were 6 bases for V and 6 bases for J; bases not matched to a gene: 9. CDR3 bases: TGTGCCAGTAGCCCGGGACTAGCAATGGGCGAGCAGTACTTC. Protein product: CASSPGLAMGEQYF. The full variable domain, rest sourced from reference TRBV19 and TRBJ2-7, is DGGITQSPKYLFRKEGQNVTLSCEQNLNHDAMYWYRQDPGQGLRLIYYSQIVNDFQKGDIAEGYSVSREKKESFPLTVTSAQKNPTAFYLCASSPGLAMGEQYFGPGTRLTVT.

This chain uses TRBV7-2 with TRBJ2-7, with D maybe TRBD2 (6 bases). CDR1 is SGHTA and CDR2 is FQGNSA in the germline V gene. Deletions cut 5 bases from V and 6 bases from J, with 20 bases between. The CDR3 is 15 amino acids. The CDR3: CASSRGRYPLGEQYF. The CDR3 DNA is TGTGCCAGCAGCCGGGGGAGATACCCCTTAGGCGAGCAGTACTTC.

The chain has TRBV7-8 and TRBJ1-6; the match to TRBD1 covers 7 bases. Unmatched junction bases numbered 12, after V lost 5 bases and J lost 8 bases. In germline, CDR1 is SGHVS, CDR2 FQNEAQ. There are 16 residues in the CDR3. CDR3 DNA: TGTGCCAGCAGCGCCCGACAGGGTGGGAATGATTCACCCCTCCACTTT. Its protein is CASSARQGGNDSPLHF. Full variable domain (missing parts from reference TRBV7-8 and TRBJ1-6): GAGVSQSPRYKVAKRGQDVALRCDPISGHVSLFWYQQALGQGPEFLTYFQNEAQLDKSGLPSDRFFAERPEGSVSTLKIQRTQQEDSAVYLCASSARQGGNDSPLHFGNGTRLTVT.

The chain couples TRBV7-9 to TRBJ1-1, with D tentatively TRBD1 (6 bases). The CDR3 sequence is 14 residues long. Trimming removed 5 bases from V and 3 bases from J, with 13 bases in between. Germline CDR1 is SEHNR and CDR2 is FQNEAQ (reference sequence). The CDR3 coding sequence is TGTGCCAGCAGCCCCGGACAGAGTGACACTGAAGCTTTCTTT. Protein: CASSPGQSDTEAFF.

The chain links TRBV7-9 to TRBJ2-3; TRBD2 matches at 9 bases. Germline V lookup: CDR1 SEHNR, CDR2 FQNEAQ (reference sequence). This CDR3 has 16 residues. Germline trimming cut 3 bases from V and 0 bases from J; bases unmatched to any gene: 4. CDR3 DNA: TGTGCCAGCAGCTTCCCGACTAGCGGTAGCACAGATACGCAGTATTTT. Translated: CASSFPTSGSTDTQYF.

V gene TRBV6-6 combines with J gene TRBJ2-5; a possible D gene is TRBD1 (6 bases). The CDR3 covers 14 residues. Trimming pared 2 bases from V and 1 base from J, leaving 8 bases between. Germline V gene data show CDR1 as MNHNY and CDR2 as SVGAGI (reference sequence). The CDR3 sequence is CASSYTGTQETQYF. CDR3 DNA sequence: TGTGCCAGCAGTTACACAGGGACCCAAGAGACCCAGTACTTC.

The chain employs TRBV9 and TRBJ2-3; D might be TRBD2 (5 bases). The CDR3 contains 15 residues. Germline values: CDR1 SGDLS, CDR2 YYNGEE. The germline V and J ends were trimmed by 3 bases and 3 bases, with 14 bases remaining between them. The CDR3 region is CASSENSRGTDTQYF. DNA of the CDR3: TGTGCCAGCAGCGAAAACAGCCGAGGGACAGATACGCAGTATTTT.

V and J are TRBV7-3 and TRBJ2-1; 7 bases agree with TRBD2. The CDR3 runs to 15 residues. V lost 1 base, J lost 5 bases, and 5 bases stayed unmatched. Germline V CDR1 and CDR2: SGHTA, FQGTGA. CDR3 nucleotide sequence: TGTGCCAGCAGCTTAATGAGCGGGGTTCACAATGAGCAGTTCTTC. This encodes CASSLMSGVHNEQFF.

V usage is TRBV9 and J usage is TRBJ2-7; tentatively, D is TRBD1 (6 bases). Germline V gene lookup returns CDR1 SGDLS and CDR2 YYNGEE. The V and J ends lost 0 bases and 3 bases respectively, with 10 bases between them. This CDR3 has 14 amino acids. DNA for the CDR3: TGTGCCAGCAGCGTAGATCCAGGGGACTACGAGCAGTACTTC. Translation gives CASSVDPGDYEQYF.

The chain employs TRBV2 and TRBJ2-2, with TRBD2 as a possible D gene (5 bases). Between the trimmed V and J ends, which lost 5 bases and 1 base, there was a span of 11 bases. The CDR3 consists of 15 residues. Germline V gives CDR1 SNHLY, CDR2 FYNNEI. CDR3 sequence reads: CASSPEGGNTGELFF. The CDR3 DNA reads TGTGCCAGCAGTCCCGAAGGAGGGAACACCGGGGAGCTGTTTTTT.

V is TRBV19 and J is TRBJ2-1, with 7 bases matching TRBD2. Germline CDR1 reads LNHDA; CDR2 reads SQIVND (reference sequence). CDR3 size: 15 residues. The trim removed 6 bases at V and 9 bases at J, leaving 14 bases unmatched. CDR3 DNA sequence: TGTGCCAGTAGCCCAATCCTAGCGGTAACCACTGAGCAGTTCTTC. Its translation is CASSPILAVTTEQFF.

The genes are TRBV19 and TRBJ2-2; 7 bases line up with TRBD1. The CDR3 contains 16 residues. The V segment lost 5 bases and the J segment 5 bases; nucleotides outside the gene matches: 11. The germline V gene has CDR1 LNHDA and CDR2 SQIVND (reference sequence). The chain's CDR3 is CASSADRAMLTGELFF. DNA of the CDR3: TGTGCCAGTAGTGCTGACAGGGCAATGCTGACCGGGGAGCTGTTTTTT.

This chain links TRBV7-3 with TRBJ1-1; D possibly corresponds to TRBD1 (6 bases). The CDR3 consists of 15 residues. The V and J ends lost 2 bases and 3 bases respectively, with 13 bases between them. Germline CDR1 SGHTA, CDR2 FQGTGA. The CDR3: CASSLGGGLDTEAFF. The CDR3 DNA is TGTGCCAGCAGCTTAGGCGGGGGGCTTGACACTGAAGCTTTCTTT.

The chain has TRBV4-2 and TRBJ2-2; D possibly corresponds to TRBD2 (5 bases). Trimming removed 0 bases from V and 7 bases from J, with 12 bases in between. The CDR3 has 15 amino acids. Germline assignment: CDR1 LGHNA and CDR2 YNFKEQ. For the CDR3, the DNA is TGTGCCAGCAGCCAAGATTACCTAGCCTACGGGGAGCTGTTTTTT. This translates into CASSQDYLAYGELFF.